The sequence of this T cell receptor beta chain was determined in a study of blood T cell repertoires in COVID-19. Whole-study context: Acute and convalescent COVID-19 specimens originated in the United States, Italy and Spain. The analysed material was cDNA or gDNA that came from T cells, B-cell-depleted T cells, or PBMCs.

How the authors handled the data: The authors estimated nucleated cell counts from reference gene primer amplification. Clones were read by immunoSEQ multiplex PCR, and TCRdb kept only the in-frame ones, dropping some. That table furnishes V, J and clone size, whereas the DNA furnished D and trimming. The table includes a few hundred thousand clones, more than 80% detected once. The CDR3 is 11 amino acids. The V gene's germline CDR1 is SNHLY and CDR2 FYNNEI. Trimming took 6 bases from V and 1 from J, leaving 3 bases between them. The sequencing sample was made of peripheral blood. This sequence originates from a man younger than 35 who had recovered from COVID-19. The gene calls are TRBV2 and TRBJ1-1; D is ambiguous. The CDR3 loop reads CASSWNTEAFF. The CDR3 DNA is TGTGCCAGCAGCTGGAACACTGAAGCTTTCTTT.